The text below deals with one TCR beta chain. Its antigen remains undetermined. Base qualities were left out, and no much larger clone turns up one base away. The CDR3 covers 13 residues, taking in both the cysteine and the phenylalanine. CDR3 DNA only is kept here, 39 bases in frame from base 1. The record originates from a study of blood T cell repertoires in COVID-19 (dated by TCRdb to about 2020). Concerning the study at large: The collaborator samples originated in the United States, Italy and Spain and spanned the acute and convalescent phases of COVID-19. Deeply sampled blood TCRbeta repertoires from subjects exposed to, actively infected with, or recovered from COVID-19 were included in the dataset. The samples were drawn from the first 160 participants of the ongoing ImmuneRACE study and from 1,254 subjects provided by 6 global collaborators. The repertoires were released in a freely available public database meant as a resource for research on the immune response to SARS-CoV-2. The prospective study material was composed of cDNA or gDNA derived from T cells, B-cell-depleted T cells, or PBMCs. A de-identified subject ID, COVID-19 status, age in years and sex were almost always included in the sample metadata. Where HLA class I and class II types were available, the types were taken from metadata supplied by the sample provider, not from assay-based typing. Results the study describes overall, beyond this receptor: How much clinical and demographic metadata was included differed by source and by participant, and the metadata was provided uncurated.

Whole blood was collected in K2EDTA tubes by collaborating institutions according to the institutions' own protocols. For TCRbeta analysis, collaborators shipped samples in one of three forms: frozen whole blood, isolated PBMCs, or DNA extracted from either of those sample types. TCRbeta CDR3 regions were amplified from genomic DNA by means of the immunoSEQ Assay, a bias-controlled multiplex PCR. The authors processed their data as follows. Within the assay, amplification of reference gene primers was used to estimate how many nucleated cells each sample contained. To quantify the absolute abundance of each unique TCRbeta CDR3 rearrangement, sequence reads were collapsed and filtered. Productive Simpson clonality was computed per sample as the square root of Simpson's diversity index over productive rearrangements. Sourced from immuneACCESS, this table was stored by TCRdb with only in-frame sequences that have V and J called. A share of the clones is absent; for the studies checked, an unresolved V gene accounts for under half, and the remainder has no known explanation. That table supplies the V and J calls and clone size; D and trimming were determined from the DNA. Here the sample has 30,000 or so clones; around 90% occur a single time. The ten largest clonotypes hold around 1.5% of the sample.

The source is a man aged 55 to 70 with active COVID-19. The sequenced material came from peripheral blood. This chain joins TRBV21-1 to TRBJ2-3; no check of the table's D call, TRBD2, against the DNA was made. TRBV21-1 is recorded as a pseudogene. The nucleotides read TGTGCCAGCAGCAAAGCCCGCGCAGATACGCAGTATTTT. Translation gives CASSKARADTQYF.